This is a list of T cell receptor beta chains from one sample in a study of T cells after yellow fever vaccination. TCRdb independently ran MiXCR on the 5' RACE reads; one entry per CDR3 protein. The top ten hold roughly an eighth of the sample, which has around 550,000 distinct CDR3 sequences, under 25% seen once. The input for sequencing was PBMCs, taken 15 days after the yellow fever booster vaccination. The receptor set was obtained from a man aged 25-45 years who received the YFV17D yellow fever vaccine. The CDR3 runs from the conserved cysteine through the conserved F or W. D genes are given only for firm matches. Some rows mark clone size as missing; the rest say once, few, many or name a class of expanded clone.

>TRBJ2-1|NA|TRBV20-1|TRBD2
CSARIAGSSYNEQFF
TGCAGTGCTAGAATAGCGGGGAGCTCCTACAATGAGCAGTTCTTC
>TRBJ2-5|NA|TRBV20-1|NA
CSARENGMETQYF
TGCAGTGCTAGAGAGAATGGAATGGAGACCCAGTACTTC
>TRBJ2-5|NA|TRBV29-1|NA
CSSSLNRQENQYF
TGCAGCTCGTCCTTAAACAGACAAGAGAACCAGTACTTC
>TRBJ2-1|NA|TRBV9|NA
CASSSRAFFYNEQFF
TGTGCCAGCAGTTCGAGGGCGTTCTTTTACAATGAGCAGTTCTTC
>TRBJ2-7|NA|TRBV20-1|TRBD1
CSARDRNYYEQYF
TGCAGTGCTAGGGACAGGAATTACTACGAGCAGTACTTC
>TRBJ2-1|few|TRBV29-1|NA
CSVGSPTGDNEQFF
TGCAGCGTTGGGTCGCCGACCGGAGACAATGAGCAGTTCTTC
>TRBJ2-1|NA|TRBV27|TRBD2
CASSLFGLSGGKEFF
TGTGCCAGCAGTTTATTCGGACTATCCGGGGGGAAGGAGTTCTTC
>TRBJ2-3|NA|TRBV9|NA
CASSVTGADTDTQYF
TGTGCCAGCAGCGTAACGGGGGCGGACACAGATACGCAGTATTTT
>TRBJ2-5|few|TRBV28|NA
CASSLGQFRETQYF
TGTGCCAGCAGTTTAGGACAGTTTCGGGAGACCCAGTACTTC
>TRBJ2-1|few|TRBV7-8|NA
CASSRLTGYGTYNEQFF
TGTGCCAGCAGCCGTCTTACAGGGTACGGAACCTACAATGAGCAGTTCTTC
>TRBJ2-2|few|TRBV27|NA
CASSSMGAGELFF
TGTGCCAGCAGTTCTATGGGTGCCGGGGAGCTGTTTTTT
>TRBJ2-5|NA|TRBV12-3/TRBV12-4|NA
CASSLPGAETQYF
TGTGCCAGCAGTTTACCGGGGGCAGAGACCCAGTACTTC
>TRBJ2-5|few|TRBV29-1|NA
CSVVLGQETQYF
TGCAGCGTTGTTCTTGGGCAAGAGACCCAGTACTTC
>TRBJ1-5|NA|TRBV20-1|NA
CSAISSNRAYSNQPQHF
TGCAGTGCTATTTCCTCGAACAGGGCATATAGCAATCAGCCCCAGCATTTT
>TRBJ2-5|NA|TRBV18|NA
CASSPRTVDLKETQYF
TGTGCCAGCTCACCGAGGACGGTGGACCTCAAAGAGACCCAGTACTTC
>TRBJ2-3|NA|TRBV5-1|TRBD1
CASSYRDSSDTQYF
TGCGCCAGCAGCTACCGGGACAGCTCAGATACGCAGTATTTT
>TRBJ2-6|NA|TRBV6-5|NA
CASTFDQAGANVLTF
TGTGCCAGCACGTTCGATCAGGCTGGGGCCAACGTCCTGACTTTC
>TRBJ2-2|NA|TRBV6-5|TRBD2
CASSYSGTSYTGELFF
TGTGCCAGCAGTTACTCGGGGACTAGCTATACCGGGGAGCTGTTTTTT
>TRBJ2-1|few|TRBV4-3|TRBD2
CASSPIAGYNEQFF
TGCGCCAGCAGCCCAATAGCGGGGTACAATGAGCAGTTCTTC
>TRBJ2-7|NA|TRBV5-1|NA
CASSLAAGGFEYEQYF
TGCGCCAGCAGCTTGGCCGCCGGGGGTTTTGAGTACGAGCAGTACTTC
>TRBJ2-1|few|TRBV27|NA
CATRGARAYNEQFF
TGTGCCACCCGAGGGGCTCGAGCCTACAATGAGCAGTTCTTC
>TRBJ2-1|few|TRBV5-1|NA
CASSFIREPYNEQFF
TGCGCCAGCAGCTTCATAAGGGAGCCATACAATGAGCAGTTCTTC
>TRBJ2-6|many|TRBV7-9|NA
CASSFRSGANVLTF
TGTGCCAGCAGCTTCCGGTCCGGGGCCAACGTCCTGACTTTC
>TRBJ2-7|NA|TRBV5-1|NA
CASSLAESGYEQYF
TGCGCCAGCAGCTTGGCGGAGAGTGGCTACGAGCAGTACTTC
>TRBJ2-5|once|TRBV5-4|NA
CASSFAGASGTQETQYF
TGTGCCAGCAGCTTCGCGGGGGCGAGCGGCACGCAAGAGACCCAGTACTTC
>TRBJ2-5|NA|TRBV7-2|TRBD2
CASSPLAGARETQYF
TGTGCCAGCAGCCCCCTAGCGGGAGCCCGGGAGACCCAGTACTTC
>TRBJ1-1|NA|TRBV6-1|NA
CASRPSGVGAAFF
TGTGCCAGCAGACCCAGTGGGGTCGGGGCTGCTTTCTTT
>TRBJ2-5|few|TRBV10-3|TRBD2
CAISESKRGGETQYF
TGTGCCATCAGTGAGTCGAAACGCGGGGGGGAGACCCAGTACTTC
>TRBJ1-1|NA|TRBV12-3/TRBV12-4|TRBD1
CASSFSQGSTEAFF
TGTGCCAGCAGTTTTTCACAGGGGAGCACTGAAGCTTTCTTT
>TRBJ2-7|NA|TRBV6-1|NA
CASSPVRGDEQYF
TGTGCCAGCAGCCCCGTTCGAGGGGACGAGCAGTACTTC
>TRBJ2-2|few|TRBV2|NA
CASKDLPGTGELFF
TGTGCCAGCAAGGACCTCCCCGGCACCGGGGAGCTGTTTTTT
>TRBJ2-7|few|TRBV6-1|TRBD2
CATGILAGGPSEQYF
TGTGCCACCGGGATCTTAGCGGGAGGGCCGAGCGAGCAGTACTTC
>TRBJ2-1|few|TRBV7-9|NA
CASSQGATNEQFF
TGTGCCAGCAGCCAGGGCGCGACCAATGAGCAGTTCTTC
>TRBJ2-7|few|TRBV7-2|NA
CASSLDDSTYEQYF
TGTGCCAGCAGCTTAGACGACTCCACCTACGAGCAGTACTTC